This T cell receptor beta chain came from a study of blood T cell repertoires in COVID-19. The ends were cut back, 3 bases at V and 9 bases at J, with 11 bases in the middle. Germline CDR1 reads SEHNR; CDR2 reads FQNEAQ (reference sequence). The CDR3 is 12 amino acids. Method: immunoSEQ multiplex PCR; TCRdb's copy keeps in-frame clones and lacks some. The table lists some 50,000 clones, around 80% of them singletons, with around 15% in the top ten. The J gene is TRBJ1-1, the V gene TRBV7-9; possibly TRBD1 for D (5 bases). Source material: peripheral blood. The sequence came from a human donor in a cohort sampled during active COVID-19. CDR3 bases: TGTGCCAGCAGCTTGCGGGGCGCCCAAGCTTTCTTT. Protein product: CASSLRGAQAFF.